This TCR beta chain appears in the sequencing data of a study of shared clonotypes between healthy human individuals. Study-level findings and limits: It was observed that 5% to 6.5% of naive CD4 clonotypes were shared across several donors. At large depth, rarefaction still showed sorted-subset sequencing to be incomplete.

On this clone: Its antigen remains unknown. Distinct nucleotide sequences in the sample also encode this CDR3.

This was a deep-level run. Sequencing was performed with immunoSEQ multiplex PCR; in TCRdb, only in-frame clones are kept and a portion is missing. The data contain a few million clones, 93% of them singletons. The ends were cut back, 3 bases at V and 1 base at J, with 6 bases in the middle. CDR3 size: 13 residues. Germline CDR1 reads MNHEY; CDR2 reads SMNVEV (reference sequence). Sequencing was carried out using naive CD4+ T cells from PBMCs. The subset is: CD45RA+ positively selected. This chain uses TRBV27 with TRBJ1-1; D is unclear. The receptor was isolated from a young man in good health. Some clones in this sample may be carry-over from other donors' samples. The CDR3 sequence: CASSFRENTEAFF. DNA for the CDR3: TGTGCCAGCAGTTTTAGAGAGAACACTGAAGCTTTCTTT.